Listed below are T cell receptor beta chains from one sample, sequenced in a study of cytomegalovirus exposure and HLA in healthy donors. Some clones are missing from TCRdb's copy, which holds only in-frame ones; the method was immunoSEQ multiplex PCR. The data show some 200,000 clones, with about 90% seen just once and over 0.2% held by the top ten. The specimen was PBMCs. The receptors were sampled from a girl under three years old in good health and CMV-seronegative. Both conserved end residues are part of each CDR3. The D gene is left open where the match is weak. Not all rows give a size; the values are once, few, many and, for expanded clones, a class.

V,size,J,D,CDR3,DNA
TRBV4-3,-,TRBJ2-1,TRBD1,CASSHHPPQGDEQFF,TGCGCCAGCAGCCACCACCCTCCGCAGGGGGATGAGCAGTTCTTC
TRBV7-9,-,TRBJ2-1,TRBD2,CASSPRLAGGLEYEQFF,TGTGCCAGCAGCCCCAGACTAGCGGGGGGCCTAGAGTATGAGCAGTTCTTC
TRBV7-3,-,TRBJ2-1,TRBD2,CASSSYRGGLGEQFF,TGTGCCAGCAGCTCCTACCGGGGGGGTTTGGGTGAGCAGTTCTTC
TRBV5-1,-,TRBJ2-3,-,CASSLGVAADTQYF,TGCGCCAGCAGCTTGGGGGTAGCTGCGGATACGCAGTATTTT
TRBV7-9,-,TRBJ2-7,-,CASSFRGRSYEQYF,TGTGCCAGCAGCTTTCGGGGGAGATCCTACGAGCAGTACTTC
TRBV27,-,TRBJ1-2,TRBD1,CASSWTGTNYGYTF,TGTGCCAGCAGTTGGACAGGAACTAACTATGGCTACACCTTC
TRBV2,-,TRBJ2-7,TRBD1,CASSEVGQGRHEQYF,TGTGCCAGCAGTGAAGTGGGACAGGGTAGACACGAGCAGTACTTC
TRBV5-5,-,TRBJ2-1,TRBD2,CASSLAGREYNEQFF,TGTGCCAGCAGCTTGGCTGGGCGGGAGTACAATGAGCAGTTCTTC
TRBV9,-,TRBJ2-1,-,CASSVAGDEQFF,TGTGCCAGCAGCGTAGCGGGGGATGAGCAGTTCTTC
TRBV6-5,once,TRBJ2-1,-,CASSSRGYEQFF,TGTGCCAGCAGCTCTAGGGGGTATGAGCAGTTCTTC
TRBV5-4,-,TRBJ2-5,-,CASSARTGETQYF,TGTGCCAGCAGCGCCAGGACTGGGGAGACCCAGTACTTC
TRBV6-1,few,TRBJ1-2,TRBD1,CASIDNPGQGYGYTF,TGTGCCAGCATTGACAACCCGGGACAGGGCTATGGCTACACCTTC
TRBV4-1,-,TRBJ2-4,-,CASSRMGPRALGKNIQYF,TGCGCCAGCAGCCGAATGGGCCCGCGGGCCCTGGGAAAAAACATTCAGTACTTC
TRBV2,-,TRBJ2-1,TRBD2,CASSEPSGSNEQFF,TGTGCCAGCAGTGAACCTAGCGGGAGTAATGAGCAGTTCTTC
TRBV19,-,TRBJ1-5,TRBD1,CASRRSGTGGGQPQHF,TGTGCCAGTAGGCGATCCGGGACAGGGGGTGGTCAGCCCCAGCATTTT
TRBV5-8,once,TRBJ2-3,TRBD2,CASSAGLAGGRDTQYF,TGTGCCAGCAGCGCCGGACTAGCGGGGGGCAGGGATACGCAGTATTTT
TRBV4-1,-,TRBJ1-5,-,CASSLQGSIPGNQPQHF,TGCGCCAGCAGCCTACAGGGTAGTATTCCTGGCAATCAGCCCCAGCATTTT
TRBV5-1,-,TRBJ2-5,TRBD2,CASSLGGTSGVQETQYF,TGCGCCAGCAGCTTGGGGGGGACTAGCGGTGTACAAGAGACCCAGTACTTC
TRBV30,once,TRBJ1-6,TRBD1,CAWSSRDSYQFSPLHF,TGTGCCTGGAGTTCCCGGGACAGTTATCAATTTTCACCCCTCCACTTT
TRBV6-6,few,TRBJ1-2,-,CASSSRQGYTF,TGTGCCAGCAGTTCCCGACAGGGCTACACCTTC
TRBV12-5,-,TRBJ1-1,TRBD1,CASGSRGTGRKMNTEAFF,TGTGCTAGTGGTTCGCGTGGGACAGGCCGTAAGATGAACACTGAAGCTTTCTTT
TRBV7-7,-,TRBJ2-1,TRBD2,CASSVGTSGGNEQFF,TGTGCCAGCAGCGTTGGGACTAGCGGTGGCAATGAGCAGTTCTTC
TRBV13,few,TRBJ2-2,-,CASSLERNTGELFF,TGTGCCAGCAGCTTAGAGAGGAACACCGGGGAGCTGTTTTTT
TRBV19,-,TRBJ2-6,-,CASWSGAVDLSVLTF,TGTGCCAGTTGGTCAGGGGCAGTGGATTTAAGCGTCCTGACTTTC
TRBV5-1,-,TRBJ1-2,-,CASSLAGRDYGYTF,TGCGCCAGCAGCTTGGCCGGCAGGGACTATGGCTACACCTTC
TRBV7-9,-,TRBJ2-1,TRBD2,CASSATSGVPSYNEQFF,TGTGCCAGCAGCGCGACTAGCGGGGTCCCCTCCTACAATGAGCAGTTCTTC
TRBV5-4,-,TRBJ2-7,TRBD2,CASSNLAGGSSYEQYF,TGTGCCAGCAGCAATCTAGCGGGAGGGAGCTCCTACGAGCAGTACTTC
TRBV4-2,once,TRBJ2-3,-,CASSQDLGLGTDTQYF,TGTGCCAGCAGCCAAGATCTGGGACTGGGCACAGATACGCAGTATTTT
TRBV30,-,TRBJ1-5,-,CAWSVQGTPQHF,TGTGCCTGGAGTGTCCAGGGAACGCCCCAGCATTTT
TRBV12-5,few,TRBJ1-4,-,CASGSDSRNEKLFF,TGTGCTAGTGGTTCGGACAGCCGTAATGAAAAACTGTTTTTT
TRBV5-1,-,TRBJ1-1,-,CASSLYSRGTEAFF,TGCGCCAGCAGCTTGTATTCACGGGGTACTGAAGCTTTCTTT
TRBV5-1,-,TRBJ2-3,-,CASSPERTSTDTQYF,TGCGCCAGCAGCCCGGAGAGGACTAGCACAGATACGCAGTATTTT
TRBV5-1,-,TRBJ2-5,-,CASSLAGGASQETQYF,TGCGCCAGCAGCTTGGCCGGCGGAGCGTCTCAAGAGACCCAGTACTTC
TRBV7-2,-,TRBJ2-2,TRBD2,CASSRRLAENTGELFF,TGTGCCAGCAGCCGAAGACTAGCGGAGAACACCGGGGAGCTGTTTTTT
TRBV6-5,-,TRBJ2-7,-,CASSHVRGWDEQYF,TGTGCCAGCAGTCATGTTAGAGGCTGGGACGAGCAGTACTTC
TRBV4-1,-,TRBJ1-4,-,CASKSHIGGKNEKLFF,TGCGCCAGCAAGAGCCACATCGGGGGGAAGAATGAAAAACTGTTTTTT
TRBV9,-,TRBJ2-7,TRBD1,CASSPLGTGTYEQYF,TGTGCCAGCAGCCCTCTGGGGACAGGGACCTACGAGCAGTACTTC
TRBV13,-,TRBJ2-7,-,CASSLGGGRSYEQYF,TGTGCCAGCAGCTTAGGGGGGGGGCGCTCCTACGAGCAGTACTTC
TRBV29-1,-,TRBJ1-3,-,CSVALSDSYSGNTIYF,TGCAGCGTGGCATTGTCTGACAGCTACTCTGGAAACACCATATATTTT
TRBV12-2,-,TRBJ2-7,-,CASRLVGSGGPRYF,TGTGCAAGTCGCTTAGTAGGTAGCGGGGGGCCGCGGTACTTC
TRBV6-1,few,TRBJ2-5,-,CASSLRETQYF,TGTGCCAGCAGTCTACGAGAGACCCAGTACTTC
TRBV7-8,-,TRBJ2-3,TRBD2,CASSLAGTIPDTQYF,TGTGCCAGCAGCTTAGCGGGGACTATCCCAGATACGCAGTATTTT
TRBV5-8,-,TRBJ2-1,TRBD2,CASSLALTSGYNEQFF,TGTGCCAGCAGCTTGGCGCTCACTAGCGGATACAATGAGCAGTTCTTC
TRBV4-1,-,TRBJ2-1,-,CASSQASGDEQFF,TGCGCCAGCAGCCAAGCTTCCGGGGATGAGCAGTTCTTC
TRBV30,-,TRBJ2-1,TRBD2,CARRLAGGPSSYNEQFF,TGTGCCCGCCGGCTAGCGGGGGGGCCGAGCTCCTACAATGAGCAGTTCTTC
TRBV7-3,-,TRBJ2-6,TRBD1,CASSSTGGGTGANVLTF,TGTGCCAGCAGCTCGACAGGGGGCGGAACTGGGGCCAACGTCCTGACTTTC
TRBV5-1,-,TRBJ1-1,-,CASSQDRPNTEAFF,TGCGCCAGCAGCCAGGACAGACCCAACACTGAAGCTTTCTTT
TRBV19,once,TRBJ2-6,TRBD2,CASRAGGMSSGANVLTF,TGTGCCAGCCGCGCGGGGGGTATGAGCTCTGGGGCCAACGTCCTGACTTTC
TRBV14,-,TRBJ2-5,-,CASSQGGKTQYF,TGTGCCAGCAGCCAAGGGGGCAAGACCCAGTACTTC
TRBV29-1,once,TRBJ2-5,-,CSVETTGRQTQYF,TGCAGCGTTGAAACTACAGGAAGGCAGACCCAGTACTTC
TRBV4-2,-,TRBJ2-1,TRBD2,CASSQAAGEVLSYNEQFF,TGTGCCAGCAGCCAAGCAGCGGGAGAGGTCCTCTCCTACAATGAGCAGTTCTTC